Listed here are 2 T cell receptor beta chains from one sample, sequenced in a study of CD8 T cells in Susac syndrome. Reverse transcription used roughly 0.45 to 1 ug RNA and random hexamers. TCRdb reprocessed the immunoSEQ multiplex PCR reads with MiXCR, giving one entry per CDR3 protein. The sample contains fewer than 90,000 distinct CDR3 sequences, about 94% of which appear only once. Sequencing used CD8+ T cells from PBMCs. The receptor source for this set is a human donor with Susac syndrome.

The gene calls are TRBV3-1 and TRBJ1-4, with 7 bases aligning to TRBD1. V lost 3 bases, J lost 8 bases, and 18 bases stayed unmatched. CDR1 and CDR2 from the germline V gene are LGHDT and YNNKEL (reference sequence). The CDR3 runs 18 residues. CDR3: CASSHQFHTGTVQEKLFF. The CDR3 bases are TGTGCCAGCAGCCACCAATTCCACACCGGGACAGTTCAGGAAAAACTGTTTTTT.

This clonotype was seen only once. The chain combines TRBV5-1 with TRBJ2-7, with TRBD2 matching 12 bases. The length of the CDR3 is 15 residues. The V and J ends lost 3 bases and 6 bases, in that order; junction bases with no gene match: 7. CDR1 is SGHRS and CDR2 is YFSETQ in the germline V gene. In DNA form, the CDR3 reads TGCGCCAGCAGCTCGGGACCTAGCGGGAGGGCCGAGCAGTACTTC. Residues: CASSSGPSGRAEQYF.